Listed here are 23 T cell receptor beta chains from one sample, sequenced in a study of technical replicates of blood from a few donors. The assay was immunoSEQ multiplex PCR, and TCRdb's table has in-frame clones only and misses some. The table includes fewer than 65,000 clones, over 75% detected once. The specimen was PBMCs. The receptors were sampled from a human donor in good health. Some clones in this sample may be carry-over from other donors' samples.

This clone was observed once. The V gene is TRBV19, the J gene TRBJ2-4, with D perhaps TRBD2 (6 bases). The CDR3 contains 17 residues. The V end was cut by 5 bases, the J end by 0 bases, with 17 bases between. Per the germline V gene, CDR1 is LNHDA and CDR2 is SQIVND (reference sequence). CDR3 DNA: TGTGCCAGTAGTTTCGCCCTCACGGGACTAGCCAAAAACATTCAGTACTTC. Translating gives CASSFALTGLAKNIQYF.

This clone was found once. The V call is TRBV6-5, the J call TRBJ2-7; D perhaps matches TRBD1 (5 bases). This CDR3 comprises 14 residues. CDR1 is MNHEY, CDR2 SVGAGI, per germline. The ends were cut back, 8 bases at V and 0 bases at J, with 14 bases in the middle. CDR3 loop: CASGKAGPSYEQYF. In DNA, the CDR3 is TGTGCCAGCGGGAAGGCAGGGCCCTCCTACGAGCAGTACTTC.

The rearrangement uses TRBV7-2 and TRBJ2-7, with 10 bases that match TRBD1. The CDR3 length is 13 residues. The germline V gene has CDR1 SGHTA and CDR2 FQGNSA. J lost 5 bases, V lost 5 bases, and 3 bases had no gene match. In nucleotides, the CDR3 is TGTGCCAGCAGCCGGGACAGGGGAGACGAGCAGTACTTC. Amino acids: CASSRDRGDEQYF.

The chain is built from TRBV5-1 and TRBJ2-5; maybe TRBD1 (6 bases). The CDR3 is 15 residues long. Trimming pared 4 bases from V and 3 bases from J, leaving 16 bases between. Germline V CDR1 and CDR2: SGHRS, YFSETQ. The CDR3 nucleotides are TGCGCCAGCAGCAAGGGGGACGGACGTAAAGAGACCCAGTACTTC. Amino acid sequence: CASSKGDGRKETQYF.

The chain combines TRBV7-7 with TRBJ2-1; tentative D call: TRBD2 (6 bases). V lost 0 bases and J lost 7, with 13 bases in between. The CDR3 length is 15 residues. CDR1 and CDR2 from the germline V gene are SSHAT and FNYEAQ (reference sequence). The DNA of the CDR3 is TGTGCCAGCAGCTTAGCGCCGGGAGACCGTAATGAGCAGTTCTTC. Translation: CASSLAPGDRNEQFF.

The CDR3 region is CASTPSPGGTEAFF. CDR3 sequence (DNA): TGCGCCAGCACTCCGTCTCCCGGGGGCACTGAAGCTTTCTTT. The chain joins TRBV5-1 to TRBJ1-1, with D possibly TRBD1 on 5 matching bases. CDR3 size: 14 residues. V gave up 6 bases and J gave up 4 bases, with 16 bases separating them. In germline, CDR1 is SGHRS, CDR2 YFSETQ. Supplemented by reference TRBV5-1 and TRBJ1-1, the full variable domain reads KAGVTQTPRYLIKTRGQQVTLSCSPISGHRSVSWYQQTPGQGLQFLFEYFSETQRNKGNFPGRFSGRQFSNSRSEMNVSTLELGDSALYLCASTPSPGGTEAFFGQGTRLTVV.

This rearrangement joins TRBV30 to TRBJ2-2, with 7 bases lining up with TRBD1. Germline CDR1 and CDR2: GTSNPN and SVGIG (reference sequence). With 4 bases clipped from V and 2 bases from J, the junction kept 7 bases outside the gene matches. This CDR3 has 15 amino acids. The CDR3 region is CAWTDDRDNTGELFF. CDR3 DNA sequence: TGTGCCTGGACCGACGACAGGGATAACACCGGGGAGCTGTTTTTT.

The rearrangement links TRBV7-8 to TRBJ2-7, with 7 positions matching TRBD2. In germline, CDR1 is SGHVS, CDR2 FQNEAQ. The J segment lost 5 bases and the V segment lost 5 bases, leaving 9 bases of the junction unmatched. This CDR3 region has 14 residues. CDR3: CASSLPAGPHEQYF. The DNA of the CDR3 is TGTGCCAGCAGCCTCCCAGCGGGGCCCCACGAGCAGTACTTC. Filled out from reference TRBV7-8 and TRBJ2-7, the complete variable domain reads GAGVSQSPRYKVAKRGQDVALRCDPISGHVSLFWYQQALGQGPEFLTYFQNEAQLDKSGLPSDRFFAERPEGSVSTLKIQRTQQEDSAVYLCASSLPAGPHEQYFGPGTRLTVT.

This rearrangement joins TRBV6-6 to TRBJ1-4, with 7 bases matching TRBD1. The V and J ends lost 2 bases and 5 bases, in that order; junction bases with no gene match: 5. Germline V gene data show CDR1 as MNHNY and CDR2 as SVGAGI (reference sequence). The CDR3 covers 15 residues. The CDR3 sequence is CASSYRGQQNEKLFF. CDR3 DNA sequence: TGTGCCAGCAGTTACCGGGGACAGCAGAATGAAAAACTGTTTTTT.

The rearrangement links TRBV18 to TRBJ2-7; TRBD2 agrees at 8 bases. With 6 bases clipped from V and 0 bases from J, the junction kept 10 bases outside the gene matches. The CDR3 runs to 16 residues. Per the germline V gene, CDR1 is KGHSH and CDR2 is LQKENI. The CDR3 here is CASSRNSGIISYEQYF. CDR3 coding DNA: TGTGCCAGCTCTCGGAATAGCGGGATTATCTCCTACGAGCAGTACTTC.

This rearrangement joins TRBV5-1 to TRBJ2-3; 13 nucleotides line up with TRBD2. V shed 4 bases, J shed 3 bases, and the junction held 8 bases outside the gene matches. There are 17 residues in the CDR3. Germline V gene data show CDR1 as SGHRS and CDR2 as YFSETQ. CDR3: CASSTGTSGVRTDTQYF. DNA for the CDR3: TGCGCCAGCAGCACGGGGACTAGCGGGGTTAGGACAGATACGCAGTATTTT.

The rearrangement joins TRBV29-1 to TRBJ2-3; possibly TRBD1 for D (5 bases). Germline V gives CDR1 SQVTM, CDR2 ANQGSEA. The V and J ends lost 5 bases and 6 bases respectively, with 12 bases between them. This CDR3 region has 12 residues. The CDR3 here is CSVLGAVDTQYF. The CDR3 coding sequence is TGCAGCGTTCTAGGGGCTGTGGATACGCAGTATTTT.

This clone was found a few times. The J gene is TRBJ1-5, the V gene TRBV30, with D tentatively TRBD1 (6 bases). The germline gives CDR1 GTSNPN, CDR2 SVGIG (reference sequence). This CDR3 comprises 14 residues. Trimming took 2 bases from V and 6 from J, leaving 14 bases between them. CDR3 amino acids: CAWSREQGGQPQHF. The CDR3 coding sequence is TGTGCCTGGAGTCGGGAACAGGGCGGTCAGCCCCAGCATTTT.

This sequence joins TRBV6-4 and TRBJ2-3, with D tentatively TRBD2 (6 bases). The CDR3 totals 18 residues. Looked up from germline, CDR1 is MRHNA and CDR2 is SNTAGT. Between the trimmed V and J ends, which lost 6 bases and 5 bases, there was a span of 27 bases. CDR3 in amino acids: CASRFGPQLPGVGDTQYF. CDR3 bases: TGTGCCAGCAGGTTTGGGCCACAACTGCCGGGGGTCGGAGATACGCAGTATTTT.

This clone was observed a handful of times. J is TRBJ1-1 and V is TRBV5-6, with D uncertain. This CDR3 comprises 11 residues. V was pared by 0 bases and J by 6 bases, with 3 bases between. Germline V gene sequence: CDR1 SGHDT, CDR2 YYEEEE. CDR3 region: CASSLDSEAFF. In DNA, the CDR3 is TGTGCCAGCAGCTTGGACTCTGAAGCTTTCTTT.

The chain combines TRBV5-8 with TRBJ2-2, with D maybe TRBD1 (6 bases). Germline lookup yields CDR1 SGHTS and CDR2 YDEGEE. The CDR3 has 16 residues. Between the trimmed V and J ends, which lost 6 bases and 3 bases, there was a span of 18 bases. The CDR3 DNA follows: TGTGCCAGCACCCCCCTGGGCAGGGGAGACACCGGGGAGCTGTTTTTT. It encodes CASTPLGRGDTGELFF.

The rearrangement links TRBV4-2 to TRBJ2-3; 10 bases match TRBD2. The CDR3 contains 18 residues. After removal of 0 bases from V and 0 bases from J, the junction contained 6 bases not matched to a gene. Germline-derived CDR1 and CDR2 are LGHNA and YNFKEQ. CDR3 nucleotide sequence: TGTGCCAGCAGCCAAGATCTAACGACTAGCGGGAGCACAGATACGCAGTATTTT. Amino acids: CASSQDLTTSGSTDTQYF.

The V and J genes are TRBV6-5 and TRBJ1-5; TRBD1 matches at 10 bases. CDR3 length equals 16 residues. Germline CDR1 is MNHEY and CDR2 is SVGAGI. V lost 0 bases and J lost 4; bases outside the gene matches: 3. CDR3 loop: CASSYSGQGGNQPQHF. The CDR3 DNA reads as TGTGCCAGCAGTTACTCAGGACAGGGGGGAAATCAGCCCCAGCATTTT.

There are a few counts of this clone. V usage is TRBV4-3 and J usage is TRBJ2-7; D is unclear. The CDR3 is 15 amino acids. V shed 1 base and J shed 1 base, with 11 bases lying between them. The germline V gene encodes CDR1 LGHNA and CDR2 YSLEER. CDR3 sequence: CASSQVQASSYEQYF. CDR3 bases: TGCGCCAGCAGCCAAGTGCAGGCGAGTTCCTACGAGCAGTACTTC.

The chain is built from TRBV10-2 and TRBJ2-6, with TRBD1 matching 7 bases. The V gene end was trimmed by 4 bases and the J gene end by 1 base; junction bases not matched to a gene: 4. Germline assignment: CDR1 WSHSY and CDR2 SAAADI. The CDR3 has 16 amino acids. CDR3 bases: TGCGCCAGCAGTGGACTACAGGGGTCTGGGGCCAACGTCCTGACTTTC. It translates to CASSGLQGSGANVLTF.

The chain joins TRBV7-2 to TRBJ2-1; D not certain. This CDR3 spans 15 amino acids. In germline, CDR1 is SGHTA, CDR2 FQGNSA. Between the trimmed V and J ends, which lost 0 bases and 0 bases, there was a span of 6 bases. The CDR3 bases are TGTGCCAGCAGCTTAGCTTACTTCTCCTACAATGAGCAGTTCTTC. It is translated as CASSLAYFSYNEQFF. The full variable domain, with the rest looked up from reference TRBV7-2 and TRBJ2-1, is GAGVSQSPSNKVTEKGKDVELRCDPISGHTALYWYRQSLGQGLEFLIYFQGNSAPDKSGLPSDRFSAERTGGSVSTLTIQRTQQEDSAVYLCASSLAYFSYNEQFFGPGTRLTVL.

The chain employs TRBV7-2 and TRBJ2-7; the match to TRBD1 covers 8 bases. The CDR3 totals 17 residues. V lost 0 bases, J lost 3 bases, and 10 bases stayed unmatched. Germline V gives CDR1 SGHTA, CDR2 FQGNSA. In DNA form, the CDR3 reads TGTGCCAGCAGCTTAGCGGCAGGGGGCTCATTTCACTACGAGCAGTACTTC. Translating gives CASSLAAGGSFHYEQYF.

V gene TRBV4-3 combines with J gene TRBJ2-7; weak D call: TRBD1 (5 bases). V lost 0 bases to trimming and J lost 3 bases, with 15 bases between them. In germline, CDR1 is LGHNA, CDR2 YSLEER. This CDR3 is built from 16 residues. CDR3 bases: TGCGCCAGCAGCCAAGATTCAACAGGTCAGGGCTACGAGCAGTACTTC. Its translation: CASSQDSTGQGYEQYF.